A selection of T cell receptor beta chains follows, all from one sample in a study of a mutant IDH1 vaccine in newly diagnosed glioma. Only in-frame clones appear in the TCRdb table, and some are missing; sequencing was by immunoSEQ multiplex PCR. The sample contains over 20,000 clones, approximately 89% of which appear only once. The sequencing here drew on PBMCs, taken from a glioma patient treated with radiotherapy, temozolomide or both. Receptors were obtained from a man aged 30 to 39 with glioma. CDR3s include the opening cysteine and the closing phenylalanine or tryptophan. A D gene is named only where the DNA matches it firmly. Clone size, where shown, is once, few, many, or a class for clones that have expanded.

TRBD2	few	TRBV6-4	TRBJ2-1	CASSDEAGGPNEQFF	TGTGCCAGCAGTGACGAAGCGGGAGGGCCCAATGAGCAGTTCTTC
NA	NA	TRBV19	TRBJ2-2	CASSITPQGRTGELFF	TGTGCCAGTAGTATAACCCCACAGGGAAGGACCGGGGAGCTGTTTTTT
NA	NA	TRBV19	TRBJ1-1	CASSIRETEAFF	TGTGCCAGTAGTATCAGGGAGACTGAAGCTTTCTTT
TRBD2	NA	TRBV6-1	TRBJ2-1	CASKREIAYNEQFF	TGTGCCAGCAAGCGGGAGATCGCCTACAATGAGCAGTTCTTC
NA	NA	TRBV5-1	TRBJ2-5	CASSTTTGSETQYF	TGCGCCAGCAGCACCACCACAGGGAGCGAGACCCAGTACTTC
NA	NA	TRBV13	TRBJ1-1	CASSFRDNEAFF	TGTGCCAGCAGCTTCCGGGACAATGAAGCTTTCTTT
TRBD2	NA	TRBV5-5	TRBJ2-1	CASSLQALAGGIEQFF	TGTGCCAGCAGCTTGCAAGCGCTAGCGGGAGGGATTGAGCAGTTCTTC
NA	NA	TRBV12-5	TRBJ2-2	CASGFGPETTGELFF	TGTGCTAGTGGTTTTGGGCCGGAAACCACCGGGGAGCTGTTTTTT
NA	once	TRBV6-4	TRBJ1-1	CASSRILNTEAFF	TGTGCCAGCAGTCGCATTTTGAACACTGAAGCTTTCTTT
TRBD1	NA	TRBV5-1	TRBJ2-7	CASSQTGTGTYEQYF	TGCGCCAGCAGCCAAACCGGGACAGGGACCTACGAGCAGTACTTC
NA	NA	TRBV6-1	TRBJ2-2	CASWYRATGELFF	TGTGCCAGCTGGTATAGGGCTACCGGGGAGCTGTTTTTT
TRBD1	NA	TRBV15	TRBJ1-2	CATSSPQGARGYGYTF	TGTGCCACCAGCAGCCCACAGGGGGCGCGGGGCTATGGCTACACCTTC
NA	NA	TRBV5-1	TRBJ2-5	CASSPGRGVETQYF	TGCGCCAGCAGCCCCGGGCGAGGGGTAGAGACCCAGTACTTC
NA	NA	TRBV5-1	TRBJ1-3	CASTDPGFGGNTIYF	TGCGCCAGCACCGACCCAGGGTTCGGTGGAAACACCATATATTTT
NA	NA	TRBV5-4	TRBJ1-2	CASSAETLNYGYTF	TGTGCCAGCAGCGCCGAGACGCTTAACTATGGCTACACCTTC
TRBD2	NA	TRBV6-5	TRBJ2-2	CASRGLAANTGELFF	TGTGCCAGCCGGGGACTAGCGGCGAACACCGGGGAGCTGTTTTTT
NA	NA	TRBV10-3	TRBJ1-2	CAISELQYYGYTF	TGTGCCATCAGTGAGTTACAGTATTATGGCTACACCTTC
NA	NA	TRBV5-1	TRBJ1-4	CASSLGTGGEKLFF	TGCGCCAGCAGCTTGGGTACCGGCGGTGAAAAACTGTTTTTT
NA	NA	TRBV6-1	TRBJ2-3	CASSALSGLGSDTQYF	TGTGCCAGCAGTGCACTTTCAGGGCTGGGAAGTGATACGCAGTATTTT
NA	NA	TRBV6-6	TRBJ1-2	CASSMGGYGYTF	TGTGCCAGCAGTATGGGAGGGTATGGCTACACCTTC
TRBD1	NA	TRBV27	TRBJ2-2	CASSSSGQVNTGELFF	TGTGCCAGCAGTTCTTCAGGACAGGTGAACACCGGGGAGCTGTTTTTT
NA	NA	TRBV11-3	TRBJ2-7	CASSLDREYEQYF	TGTGCCAGCAGCTTAGACAGGGAATACGAGCAGTACTTC
TRBD1	NA	TRBV6-5	TRBJ1-2	CASRIQGALSYTF	TGTGCCAGCAGGATACAGGGGGCGCTTAGCTACACCTTC
NA	NA	TRBV30	TRBJ2-4	CAWSAGPANIQYF	TGTGCCTGGAGCGCGGGACCGGCAAACATTCAGTACTTC
NA	NA	TRBV2	TRBJ2-2	CASSTQGHGELFF	TGTGCCAGCAGTACGCAGGGGCACGGGGAGCTGTTTTTT
TRBD1	NA	TRBV30	TRBJ1-1	CAWAGQVNTEAFF	TGTGCCTGGGCGGGACAGGTGAACACTGAAGCTTTCTTT
NA	NA	TRBV4-1	TRBJ2-7	CASSQADPAGSYEQYF	TGCGCCAGCAGCCAAGCTGACCCAGCGGGTTCCTACGAGCAGTACTTC
NA	NA	TRBV6-5	TRBJ2-1	CASTQAQAQFF	TGTGCCAGCACCCAGGCCCAAGCGCAGTTCTTC
NA	NA	TRBV5-1	TRBJ2-1	CASSFDSAPNEQFF	TGCGCCAGCAGCTTTGATAGCGCTCCCAATGAGCAGTTCTTC
TRBD2	NA	TRBV10-3	TRBJ2-3	CAIKRLAGGTDTQYF	TGTGCCATCAAACGACTAGCGGGAGGCACAGATACGCAGTATTTT
TRBD1	NA	TRBV7-2	TRBJ1-2	CASSLGRGDRGTPYGYTF	TGTGCCAGCAGCTTAGGAAGAGGGGACAGGGGAACCCCCTATGGCTACACCTTC
TRBD2	NA	TRBV6-1	TRBJ2-2	CASSLLAGDTGELFF	TGTGCCAGCAGCCTTCTAGCGGGGGACACCGGGGAGCTGTTTTTT
TRBD1	NA	TRBV10-1	TRBJ2-5	CASSESRTGRETQYF	TGCGCCAGCAGTGAGTCGAGGACAGGGCGGGAGACCCAGTACTTC
NA	NA	TRBV19	TRBJ1-2	CASTHLSPAKDYGYTF	TGTGCCAGTACCCATCTCAGCCCAGCGAAAGACTATGGCTACACCTTC
TRBD1	NA	TRBV5-1	TRBJ2-7	CASSFRGQELHEQYF	TGCGCCAGCAGCTTCAGGGGACAGGAGCTTCACGAGCAGTACTTC
TRBD2	NA	TRBV12-5	TRBJ2-5	CASGPGSGLAGLETQYF	TGTGCTAGTGGTCCCGGTAGTGGGCTAGCGGGACTAGAGACCCAGTACTTC
NA	NA	TRBV29-1	TRBJ1-5	CSVESENQPQHF	TGCAGCGTTGAGAGTGAGAATCAGCCCCAGCATTTT
NA	NA	TRBV5-1	TRBJ1-1	CASSSPGGENEAFF	TGCGCCAGCAGCTCCCCGGGGGGGGAGAATGAAGCTTTCTTT
TRBD1	NA	TRBV5-4	TRBJ1-3	CASSLPGQGTNTIYF	TGTGCCAGCAGCTTGCCGGGACAGGGGACAAACACCATATATTTT
TRBD2	NA	TRBV29-1	TRBJ2-7	CSVGGRAAYEQYF	TGCAGCGTCGGAGGGAGGGCCGCGTACGAGCAGTACTTC
NA	NA	TRBV19	TRBJ2-7	CATKWGEGSYEQYF	TGTGCCACCAAGTGGGGTGAGGGAAGCTACGAGCAGTACTTC
TRBD2	NA	TRBV5-4	TRBJ2-3	CASSLGEGREDTQYF	TGTGCCAGCAGCTTGGGGGAGGGCCGGGAAGATACGCAGTATTTT
NA	once	TRBV2	TRBJ1-6	CASGRDSSSYNSPLHF	TGTGCCAGCGGTCGGGACTCGAGCTCCTATAATTCACCCCTCCACTTT
NA	NA	TRBV7-9	TRBJ1-1	CASSPWGAEAFF	TGTGCCAGCAGCCCCTGGGGGGCTGAAGCTTTCTTT
TRBD1	NA	TRBV30	TRBJ2-7	CAWSVSRDRGLEQYF	TGTGCCTGGAGTGTTTCCCGGGACAGGGGGCTTGAGCAGTACTTC
NA	NA	TRBV6-5	TRBJ1-1	CASSYLTGNTEAFF	TGTGCCAGCAGTTACTTGACAGGGAACACTGAAGCTTTCTTT
NA	once	TRBV27	TRBJ1-2	CASSLRAIDLYGYTF	TGTGCCAGCAGTTTACGAGCGATAGACCTCTATGGCTACACCTTC
TRBD1	NA	TRBV7-2	TRBJ1-2	CASTTGGSNYGYTF	TGTGCCAGCACCACAGGGGGGAGTAACTATGGCTACACCTTC
NA	few	TRBV6-5	TRBJ2-7	CATHGTTPSYEQYF	TGTGCCACCCACGGGACAACGCCCTCCTACGAGCAGTACTTC
TRBD2	NA	TRBV6-5	TRBJ2-7	CASNLAGGREQYF	TGTGCCAGCAATTTAGCGGGAGGTCGCGAGCAGTACTTC
NA	NA	TRBV6-1	TRBJ2-6	CASSNNRAGANVLTF	TGTGCCAGCAGTAACAACAGGGCTGGGGCCAACGTCCTGACTTTC
TRBD2	NA	TRBV10-3	TRBJ2-3	CAIRGLAGTTDTQYF	TGTGCCATCAGGGGACTAGCGGGAACCACAGATACGCAGTATTTT